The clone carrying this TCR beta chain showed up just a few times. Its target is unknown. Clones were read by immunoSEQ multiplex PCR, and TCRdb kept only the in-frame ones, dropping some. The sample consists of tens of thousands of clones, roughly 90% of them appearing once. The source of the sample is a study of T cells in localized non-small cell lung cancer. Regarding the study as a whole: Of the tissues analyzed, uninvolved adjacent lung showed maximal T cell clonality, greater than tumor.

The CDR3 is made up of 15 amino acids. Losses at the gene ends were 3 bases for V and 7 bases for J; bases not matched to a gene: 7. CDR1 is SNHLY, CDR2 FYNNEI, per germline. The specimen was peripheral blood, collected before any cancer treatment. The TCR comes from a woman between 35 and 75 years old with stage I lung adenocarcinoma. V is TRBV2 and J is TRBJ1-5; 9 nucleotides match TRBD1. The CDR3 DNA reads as TGTGCCAGCAGTGAGGGACAGGGTCTAAGCCAGCCCCAGCATTTT. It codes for CASSEGQGLSQPQHF.